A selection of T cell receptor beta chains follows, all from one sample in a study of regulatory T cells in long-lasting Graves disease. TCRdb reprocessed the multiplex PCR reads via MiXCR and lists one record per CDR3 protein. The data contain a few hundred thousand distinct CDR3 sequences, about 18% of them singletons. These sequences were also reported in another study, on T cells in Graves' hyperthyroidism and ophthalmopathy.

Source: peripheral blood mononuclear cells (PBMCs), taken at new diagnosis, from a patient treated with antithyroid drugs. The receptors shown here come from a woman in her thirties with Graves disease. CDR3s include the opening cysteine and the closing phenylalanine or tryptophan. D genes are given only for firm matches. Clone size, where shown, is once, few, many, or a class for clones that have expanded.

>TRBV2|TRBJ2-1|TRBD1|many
TGTGCCAGCAGTGTTCAACAGGGGATCTACAATGAGCAGTTCTTC
CASSVQQGIYNEQFF
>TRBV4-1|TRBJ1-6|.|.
TGCGCCAGCAGCCAAGATCTACCCCAAACATATAATTCACCCCTCCACTTT
CASSQDLPQTYNSPLHF
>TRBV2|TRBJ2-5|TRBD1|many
TGTGCCAGCAGTTTCGACAGGGGGCGGGAGACCCAGTACTTC
CASSFDRGRETQYF
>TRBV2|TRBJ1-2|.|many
TGTGCCAGCAGTGAAGCGGTGACAGGCCGGGGCTACACCTTC
CASSEAVTGRGYTF
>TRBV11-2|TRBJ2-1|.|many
TGTGCCAGCAGCTTATCCCAGAAGACGTTCGGCAATGAGCAGTTCTTC
CASSLSQKTFGNEQFF
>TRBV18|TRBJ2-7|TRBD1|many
TGTGCCAGCTCCCCTCAAGGGGGCAGAACCCTCTACGAGCAGTACTTC
CASSPQGGRTLYEQYF
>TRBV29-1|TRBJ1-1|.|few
TGCAGCGTTGGGGGGGGTCGGGACACTGAAGCTTTCTTT
CSVGGGRDTEAFF
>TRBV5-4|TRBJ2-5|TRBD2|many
TGTGCCAGCAGCCGACTAGCGGGGGGACAAGAGACCCAGTACTTC
CASSRLAGGQETQYF
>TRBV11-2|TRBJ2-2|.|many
TGTGCCAGCAGCTTAGCCAGGGCCACCGGGGAGCTGTTTTTT
CASSLARATGELFF
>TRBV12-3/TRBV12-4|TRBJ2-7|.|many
TGTGCCAGCAGTTTAAACTCCCACGAGCAGTACTTC
CASSLNSHEQYF
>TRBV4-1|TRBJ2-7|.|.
TGCGCCAGCAGCCAAATGGCACTACCTCGCTACGAGCAGTACTTC
CASSQMALPRYEQYF
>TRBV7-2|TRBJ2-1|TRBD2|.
TGTGCCAGCAGCCGACTAGCGGGAGGTAACAATGAGCAGTTCTTC
CASSRLAGGNNEQFF
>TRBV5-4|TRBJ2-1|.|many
TGTGCCAGCAGCTTGACGCTGGGCGGTCGCGATGAGCAGTTCTTC
CASSLTLGGRDEQFF
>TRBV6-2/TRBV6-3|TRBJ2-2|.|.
TGTGCCAGCAGCACACCGGGGACTTCGAACACCGGGGAGCTGTTTTTT
CASSTPGTSNTGELFF
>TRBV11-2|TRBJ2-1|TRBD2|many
TGTGCCAGCAGCACTAGCGGGGGGTCACGTACGAGCTCCTACAATGAGCAGTTCTTC
CASSTSGGSRTSSYNEQFF
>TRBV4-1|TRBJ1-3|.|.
TGCGCCAGCAGCCAAGAGGACCGCGGAAACACCATATATTTT
CASSQEDRGNTIYF
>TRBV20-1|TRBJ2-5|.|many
TGCAGTGCTAGAGAGGGACGGACACAACAAGAGACCCAGTACTTC
CSAREGRTQQETQYF
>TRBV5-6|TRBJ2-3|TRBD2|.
TGTGCCAGCAGCTTGGGGGCTAGCGGGGAGGGAACAGATACGCAGTATTTT
CASSLGASGEGTDTQYF
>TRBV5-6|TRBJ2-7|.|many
TGTGCCAGCAGCACATTACAGGGTACAGTCCACGAGCAGTACTTC
CASSTLQGTVHEQYF
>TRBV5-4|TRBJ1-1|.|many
TGTGCCAGCAGCCCGGCACCACAAATGAACACTGAAGCTTTCTTT
CASSPAPQMNTEAFF
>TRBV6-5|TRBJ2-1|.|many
TGTGCCAGCAGTTACTGGGACCGTAACAATGAGCAGTTCTTC
CASSYWDRNNEQFF
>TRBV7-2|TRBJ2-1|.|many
TGTGCCAGCAGCTTCAGACAGGTTAATGAGCAGTTCTTC
CASSFRQVNEQFF
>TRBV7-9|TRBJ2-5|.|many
TGTGCCAGCAGCCTCCAGCGGAGGGGGACCCAGTACTTC
CASSLQRRGTQYF
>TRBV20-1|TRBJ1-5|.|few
TGCAGTGCTAGTCATGGGAATCAGCCCCAGCATTTT
CSASHGNQPQHF
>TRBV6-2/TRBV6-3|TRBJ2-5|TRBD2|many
TGTGCCAGCGGTAGCGGGGCCGAAGAGACCCAGTACTTC
CASGSGAEETQYF
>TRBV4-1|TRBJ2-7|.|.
TGCGCCAGCAGCCAAGACGACCCAGGCGACGAGCAGTACTTC
CASSQDDPGDEQYF
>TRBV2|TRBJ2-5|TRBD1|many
TGTGCCAGCAACCGGGACAGCCAAGAGACCCAGTACTTC
CASNRDSQETQYF
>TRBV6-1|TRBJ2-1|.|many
TGTGCCAGCAGTAGGGGACTTAGTGGGGGGGCCAGCTCCTACAATGAGCAGTTCTTC
CASSRGLSGGASSYNEQFF
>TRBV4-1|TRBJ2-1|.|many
TGCGCCAGCAGCCAGGAAGACAGCTATGAGCAGTTCTTC
CASSQEDSYEQFF
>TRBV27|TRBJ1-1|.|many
TGTGCCAGCAGTTTAACTAACATCGGGGGCACTGAAGCTTTCTTT
CASSLTNIGGTEAFF
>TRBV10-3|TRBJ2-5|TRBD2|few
TGTGCCATCAGTGAATCGGGCAGGGAACGGCTAGCGGGGGGGCGGGGACGAGAGACCCAGTACTTC
CAISESGRERLAGGRGRETQYF
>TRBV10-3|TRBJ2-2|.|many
TGTGCCATCAGTGATGGTAGCGTGAACACCGGGGAGCTGTTTTTT
CAISDGSVNTGELFF
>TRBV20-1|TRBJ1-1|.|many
TGCAGTGCTAGGAAACAGGGTTGGACTGAAGCTTTCTTT
CSARKQGWTEAFF
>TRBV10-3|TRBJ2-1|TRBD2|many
TGTGCCATCGGAAAGGGACTAGCGGGGGACAATGAGCAGTTCTTC
CAIGKGLAGDNEQFF
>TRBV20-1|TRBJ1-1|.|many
TGCAGTGCTAGAGGGCAAGGAGACAAAGACACTGAAGCTTTCTTT
CSARGQGDKDTEAFF
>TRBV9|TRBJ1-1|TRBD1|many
TGTGCCAGCAGCCCTCCAGGGGGGGAGGCTTTCTTT
CASSPPGGEAFF
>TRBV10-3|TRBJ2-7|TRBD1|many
TGTGCCATCAACAAACAGGGGGCCGCCTACGAGCAGTACTTC
CAINKQGAAYEQYF
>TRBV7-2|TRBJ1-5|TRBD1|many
TGTGCCAGCAGCCAACAGGGGAGAGAGCCCCAGCATTTT
CASSQQGREPQHF
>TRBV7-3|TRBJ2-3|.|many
TGTGCCAGCAGCTTAATGGGGAAAGCTACGGGACGCGGTAGCACAGATACGCAGTATTTT
CASSLMGKATGRGSTDTQYF
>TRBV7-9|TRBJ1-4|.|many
TGTGCCAGCAGCTTAGTGACAGATGAAAAACTGTTTTTT
CASSLVTDEKLFF
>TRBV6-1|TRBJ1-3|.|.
TGTGCCAGCAGTGTAGGGGCCACTGGAAACACCATATATTTT
CASSVGATGNTIYF
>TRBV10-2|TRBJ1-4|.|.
TGCGCCAGCAGTGGACAGGAAGCCACTAATGAAAAACTGTTTTTT
CASSGQEATNEKLFF
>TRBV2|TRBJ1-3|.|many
TGTGCCAGCAGTGAAGCGCCCAGGGACACCATATATTTT
CASSEAPRDTIYF
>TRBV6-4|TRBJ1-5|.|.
TGTGCCAACCGGGGGTGGCAGCCCCAGCATTTT
CANRGWQPQHF
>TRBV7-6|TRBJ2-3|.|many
TGTGCCAGCAGCCCCACCTCCGTTAGTACAGATACGCAGTATTTT
CASSPTSVSTDTQYF
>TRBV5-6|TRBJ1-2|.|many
TGTGCCAGCAGCTTATTACAGGGTGACTATGGCTACACCTTC
CASSLLQGDYGYTF
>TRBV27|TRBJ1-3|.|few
TGTGCCAGCAGTTTATCCCGGGTAACTGGAAACACCATATATTTT
CASSLSRVTGNTIYF
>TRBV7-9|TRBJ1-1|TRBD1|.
TGTGCCAGCAGCTCCCCAGGGGGGCTAATCACTGAAGCTTTCTTT
CASSSPGGLITEAFF